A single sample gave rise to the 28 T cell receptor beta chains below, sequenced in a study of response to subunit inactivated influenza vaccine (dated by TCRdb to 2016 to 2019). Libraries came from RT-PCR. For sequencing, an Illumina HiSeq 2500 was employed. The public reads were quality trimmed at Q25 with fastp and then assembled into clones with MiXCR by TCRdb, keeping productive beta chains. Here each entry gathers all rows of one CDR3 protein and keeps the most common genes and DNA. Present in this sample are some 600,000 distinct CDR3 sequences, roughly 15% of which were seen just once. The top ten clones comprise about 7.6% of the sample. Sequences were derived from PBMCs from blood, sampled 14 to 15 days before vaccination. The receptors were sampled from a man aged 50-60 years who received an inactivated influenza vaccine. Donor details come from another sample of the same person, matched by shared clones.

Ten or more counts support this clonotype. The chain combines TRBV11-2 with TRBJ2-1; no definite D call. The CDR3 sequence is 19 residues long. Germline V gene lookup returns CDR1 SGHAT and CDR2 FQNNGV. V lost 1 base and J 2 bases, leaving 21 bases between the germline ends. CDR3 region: CASSLGVGVRLNTYNEQFF. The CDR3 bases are TGTGCCAGCAGCTTAGGGGTGGGTGTGCGACTCAATACCTACAATGAGCAGTTCTTC. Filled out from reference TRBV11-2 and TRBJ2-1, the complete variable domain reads EAGVAQSPRYKIIEKRQSVAFWCNPISGHATLYWYQQILGQGPKLLIQFQNNGVVDDSQLPKDRFSAERLKGVDSTLKIQPAKLEDSAVYLCASSLGVGVRLNTYNEQFFGPGTRLTVL.

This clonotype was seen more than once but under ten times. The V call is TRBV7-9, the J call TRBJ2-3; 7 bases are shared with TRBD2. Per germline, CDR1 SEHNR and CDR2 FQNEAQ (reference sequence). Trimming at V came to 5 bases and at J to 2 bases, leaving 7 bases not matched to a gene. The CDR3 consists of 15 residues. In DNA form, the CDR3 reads TGTGCCAGCAGCCGGGGCCTAGCGGCCACAGATACGCAGTATTTT. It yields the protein CASSRGLAATDTQYF.

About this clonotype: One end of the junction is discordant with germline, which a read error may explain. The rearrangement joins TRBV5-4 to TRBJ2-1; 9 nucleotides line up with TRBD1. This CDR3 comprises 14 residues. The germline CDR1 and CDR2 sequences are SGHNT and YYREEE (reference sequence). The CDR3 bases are TGTGCCGGCAGCAATCTGGACAGGGGAGGTGTGCAGTTCTTC. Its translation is CAGSNLDRGGVQFF. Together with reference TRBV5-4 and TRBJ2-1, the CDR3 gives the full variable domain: ETGVTQSPTHLIKTRGQQVTLRCSSQSGHNTVSWYQQALGQGPQFIFQYYREEENGRGNFPPRFSGLQFPNYSSELNVNALELDDSALYLCAGSNLDRGGVQFFGPGTRLTVL.

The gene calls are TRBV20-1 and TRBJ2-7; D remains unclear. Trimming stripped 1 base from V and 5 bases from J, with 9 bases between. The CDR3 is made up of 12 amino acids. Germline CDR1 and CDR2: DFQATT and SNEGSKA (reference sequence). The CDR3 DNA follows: TGCAGTGCTAGAGGAAAGACCCACGAGCAGTACTTC. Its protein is CSARGKTHEQYF.

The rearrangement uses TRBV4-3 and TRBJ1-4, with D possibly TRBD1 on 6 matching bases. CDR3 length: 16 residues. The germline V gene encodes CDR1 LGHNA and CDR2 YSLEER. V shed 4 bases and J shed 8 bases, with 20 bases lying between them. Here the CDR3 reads CASSLVLSGAREKLFF. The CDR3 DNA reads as TGCGCCAGCAGCCTCGTATTATCAGGGGCTAGGGAAAAACTGTTTTTT.

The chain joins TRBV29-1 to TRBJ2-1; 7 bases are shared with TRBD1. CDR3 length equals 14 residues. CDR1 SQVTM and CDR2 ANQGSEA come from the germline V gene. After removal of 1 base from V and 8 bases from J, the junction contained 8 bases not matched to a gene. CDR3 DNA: TGCAGCGTTGAAGGATTGGGACAGAGTTATGAGCAGTTCTTC. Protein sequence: CSVEGLGQSYEQFF.

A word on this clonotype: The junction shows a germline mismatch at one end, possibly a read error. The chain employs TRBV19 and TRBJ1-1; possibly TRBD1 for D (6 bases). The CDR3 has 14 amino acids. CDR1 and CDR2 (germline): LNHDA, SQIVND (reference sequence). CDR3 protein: CANSIGRGEGEAFF. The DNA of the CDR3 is TGTGCCAATAGTATCGGCAGGGGAGAGGGTGAAGCTTTCTTT.

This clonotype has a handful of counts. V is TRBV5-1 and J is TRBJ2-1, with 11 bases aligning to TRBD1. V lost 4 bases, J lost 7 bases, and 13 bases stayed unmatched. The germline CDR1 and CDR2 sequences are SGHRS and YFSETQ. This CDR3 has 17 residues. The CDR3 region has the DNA TGCGCCAGCAGCCCTAATCCCGGGACAGGGGGGGATAATGAGCAGTTCTTC. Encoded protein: CASSPNPGTGGDNEQFF.

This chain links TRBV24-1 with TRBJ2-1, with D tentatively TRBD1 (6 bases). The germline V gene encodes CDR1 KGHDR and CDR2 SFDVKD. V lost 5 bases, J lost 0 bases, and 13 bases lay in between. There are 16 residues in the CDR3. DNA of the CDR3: TGTGCCACCAGTGGTATACAGGGTTTCTCCTACAATGAGCAGTTCTTC. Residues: CATSGIQGFSYNEQFF.

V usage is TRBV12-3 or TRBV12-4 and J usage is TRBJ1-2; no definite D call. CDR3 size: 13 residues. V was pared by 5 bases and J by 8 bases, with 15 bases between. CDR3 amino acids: CASSARRAGGYTF. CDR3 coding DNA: TGTGCCAGCAGTGCCCGGAGGGCAGGCGGCTACACCTTC.

CDR3 sequence reads: CASSLGTGDFYEQYF. CDR3 in DNA: TGTGCCAGCAGCTTGGGGACAGGGGATTTCTACGAGCAGTACTTC. The rearrangement joins TRBV5-4 to TRBJ2-7; 9 nucleotides line up with TRBD1. Per the germline V gene, CDR1 is SGHNT and CDR2 is YYREEE (reference sequence). This CDR3 region has 15 residues. The trim removed 0 bases at V and 3 bases at J, leaving 4 bases unmatched. The whole variable domain, remainder taken from reference TRBV5-4 and TRBJ2-7, is ETGVTQSPTHLIKTRGQQVTLRCSSQSGHNTVSWYQQALGQGPQFIFQYYREEENGRGNFPPRFSGLQFPNYSSELNVNALELDDSALYLCASSLGTGDFYEQYFGPGTRLTVT.

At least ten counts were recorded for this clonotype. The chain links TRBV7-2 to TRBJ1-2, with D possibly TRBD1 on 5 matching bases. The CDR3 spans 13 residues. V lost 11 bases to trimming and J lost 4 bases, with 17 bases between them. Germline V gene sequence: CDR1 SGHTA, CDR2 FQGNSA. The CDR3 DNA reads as TGTGCCGGGGACGCAACGGACGGCTATGGCTACACCTTC. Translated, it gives CAGDATDGYGYTF.

The CDR3 DNA sequence: TGTGCCAGCAGTTCGGACTCCCTGATGGTGACCCAGTACTTC. The encoded protein is CASSSDSLMVTQYF. The chain carries TRBV6-5 and TRBJ2-5; tentative D call: TRBD2 (5 bases). CDR1 MNHEY and CDR2 SVGAGI come from the germline V gene. The CDR3 sequence is 14 residues long. The germline V and J ends were trimmed by 4 bases and 7 bases, with 16 bases remaining between them.

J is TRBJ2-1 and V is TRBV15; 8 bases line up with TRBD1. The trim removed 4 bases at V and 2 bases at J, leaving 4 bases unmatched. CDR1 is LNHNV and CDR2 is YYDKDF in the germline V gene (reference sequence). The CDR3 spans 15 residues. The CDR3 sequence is CATSTTGAPYNEQFF. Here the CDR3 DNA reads TGTGCCACCAGCACGACAGGGGCGCCCTACAATGAGCAGTTCTTC.

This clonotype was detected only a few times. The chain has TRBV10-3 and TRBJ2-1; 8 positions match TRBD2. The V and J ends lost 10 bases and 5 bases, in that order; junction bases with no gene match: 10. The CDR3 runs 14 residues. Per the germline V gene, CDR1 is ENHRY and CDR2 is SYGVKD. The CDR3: CATKGTREHNEQFF. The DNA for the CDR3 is TGTGCCACAAAGGGGACTAGAGAACACAATGAGCAGTTCTTC.

CDR3 in DNA: TGCAGCGCCCGTGGGGCAACCAATGAGCAGTTCTTC. Its protein product is CSARGATNEQFF. This chain connects TRBV29-1 to TRBJ2-1; TRBD1 is a possible D gene (5 bases). The CDR3 loop spans 12 amino acids. The ends were cut back, 7 bases at V and 6 bases at J, with 13 bases in the middle. In germline, CDR1 is SQVTM, CDR2 ANQGSEA.

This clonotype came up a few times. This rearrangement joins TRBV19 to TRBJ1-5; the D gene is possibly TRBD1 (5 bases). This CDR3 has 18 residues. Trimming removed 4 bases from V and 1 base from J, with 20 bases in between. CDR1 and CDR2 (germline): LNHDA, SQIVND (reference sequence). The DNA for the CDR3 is TGTGCCAGTAGTACCCCCCCTGACAGAGAAAGAAGCAATCAGCCCCAGCATTTT. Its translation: CASSTPPDRERSNQPQHF.

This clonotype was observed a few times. CDR3 bases: TGTGCCAGCAGTTACGGACAGGGAGTCTACGAGCAGTACTTC. Its protein is CASSYGQGVYEQYF. The chain employs TRBV6-5 and TRBJ2-7; TRBD1 matches at 8 bases. CDR1 and CDR2 (germline): MNHEY, SVGAGI. With V trimmed by 2 bases and J by 3 bases, 3 bases remained unmatched. The length of the CDR3 is 14 residues.

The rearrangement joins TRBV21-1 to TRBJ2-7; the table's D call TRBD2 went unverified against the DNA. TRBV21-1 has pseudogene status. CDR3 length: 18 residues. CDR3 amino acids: CASSKGKTSGTGSYEQYF. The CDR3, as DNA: TGTGCCAGCAGCAAAGGTAAAACTAGCGGGACCGGTTCCTACGAGCAGTACTTC.

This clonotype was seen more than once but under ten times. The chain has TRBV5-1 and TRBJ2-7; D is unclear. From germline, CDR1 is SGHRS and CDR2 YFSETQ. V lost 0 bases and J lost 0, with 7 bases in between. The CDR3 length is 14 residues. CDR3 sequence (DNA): TGCGCCAGCAGCTTGGTACAGCACTCCTACGAGCAGTACTTC. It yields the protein CASSLVQHSYEQYF.

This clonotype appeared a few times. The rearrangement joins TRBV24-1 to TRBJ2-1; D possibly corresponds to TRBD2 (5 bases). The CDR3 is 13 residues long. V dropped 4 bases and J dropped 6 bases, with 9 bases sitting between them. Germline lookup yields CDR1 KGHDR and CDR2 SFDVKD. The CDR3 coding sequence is TGTGCCACCAGTGACTGGACTGTCAATGAGCAGTTCTTC. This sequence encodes CATSDWTVNEQFF.

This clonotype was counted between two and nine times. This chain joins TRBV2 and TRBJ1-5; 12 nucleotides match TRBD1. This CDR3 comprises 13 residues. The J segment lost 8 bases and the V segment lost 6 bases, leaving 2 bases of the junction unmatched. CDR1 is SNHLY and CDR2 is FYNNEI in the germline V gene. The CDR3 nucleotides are TGTGCCAGCAGCGGGACAGGGGGCAAGCCCCAGCATTTT. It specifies CASSGTGGKPQHF.

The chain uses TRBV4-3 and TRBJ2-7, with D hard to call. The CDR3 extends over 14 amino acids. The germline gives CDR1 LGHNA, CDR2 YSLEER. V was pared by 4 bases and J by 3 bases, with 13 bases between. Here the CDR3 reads CASSLWVPVYEQYF. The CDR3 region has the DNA TGCGCCAGCAGCCTCTGGGTCCCCGTCTACGAGCAGTACTTC.

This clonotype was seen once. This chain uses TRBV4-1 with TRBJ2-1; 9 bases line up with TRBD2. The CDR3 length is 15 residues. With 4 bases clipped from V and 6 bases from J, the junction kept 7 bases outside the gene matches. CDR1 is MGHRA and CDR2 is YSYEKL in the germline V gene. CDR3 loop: CASSLRLAGTNEQFF. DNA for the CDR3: TGCGCCAGCAGCCTCCGGCTAGCGGGAACCAATGAGCAGTTCTTC.

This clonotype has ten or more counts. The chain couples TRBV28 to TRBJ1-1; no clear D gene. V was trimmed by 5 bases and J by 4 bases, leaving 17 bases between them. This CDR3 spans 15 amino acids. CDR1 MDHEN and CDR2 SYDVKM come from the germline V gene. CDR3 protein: CASSLGDAGSTEAFF. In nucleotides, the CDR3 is TGTGCCAGCAGTCTCGGCGATGCGGGGAGCACTGAAGCTTTCTTT.

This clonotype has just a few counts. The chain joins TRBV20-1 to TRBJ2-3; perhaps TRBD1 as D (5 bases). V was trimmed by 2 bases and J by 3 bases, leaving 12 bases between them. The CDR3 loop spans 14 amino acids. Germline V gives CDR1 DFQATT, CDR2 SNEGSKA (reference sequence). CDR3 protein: CSARKQVRTDTQYF. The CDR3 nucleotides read TGCAGTGCTAGAAAACAGGTTCGGACAGATACGCAGTATTTT.

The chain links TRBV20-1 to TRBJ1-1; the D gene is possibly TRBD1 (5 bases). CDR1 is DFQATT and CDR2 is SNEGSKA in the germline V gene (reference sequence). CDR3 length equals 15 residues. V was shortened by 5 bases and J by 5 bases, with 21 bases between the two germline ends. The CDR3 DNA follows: TGCAGTGCTTACGCGGGGGGGTGGATGGATACTGAAGCTTTCTTT. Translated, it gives CSAYAGGWMDTEAFF.

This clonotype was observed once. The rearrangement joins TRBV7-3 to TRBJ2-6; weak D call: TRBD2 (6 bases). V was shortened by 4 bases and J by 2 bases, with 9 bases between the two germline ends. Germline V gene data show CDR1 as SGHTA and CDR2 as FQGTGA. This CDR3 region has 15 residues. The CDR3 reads CASSSREAGANVLTF. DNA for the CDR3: TGTGCCAGCAGCTCCAGGGAGGCTGGGGCCAACGTCCTGACTTTC.